This record concerns one T cell receptor (beta chain) sequence. Its antigen remains unidentified. The CDR3 sequence is 14 residues long. Germline-derived CDR1 and CDR2 are SGHAT and FQNNGV. Deletions cut 5 bases from V and 3 bases from J, with 13 bases between. The source of the sample is a study of radiotherapy plus CTLA-4 blockade in lung cancer. Method: immunoSEQ multiplex PCR; TCRdb's copy keeps in-frame clones and lacks some. Here the sample spans some 43,000 clones, around 86% being singletons. Study results and caveats: Reports identified early blood T cell clone dynamics, with interferon-beta, as the best response predictor.

The chain joins TRBV11-2 to TRBJ1-2, with D possibly TRBD1 on 6 matching bases. The receptor was isolated from a human donor with non-small cell lung cancer who had stable disease on radiotherapy plus ipilimumab. The starting material was peripheral blood, obtained from a patient treated with radiotherapy plus ipilimumab. The CDR3 spells CASSVGAGDYGYTF. CDR3 bases: TGTGCCAGCAGCGTGGGCGCAGGGGACTATGGCTACACCTTC.